Sequencing of this TCR beta chain was carried out in a study of T cell repertoires in cytomegalovirus infection. Overall study context: Shared public TCR beta signatures pointed to both CMV infection and a matching HLA type.

Concerning this clonotype itself: Its specificity is unknown.

TCRdb processed the reads anew with MiXCR; each CDR3 protein has one entry. The table shows some 600,000 distinct CDR3 sequences, with around 24% occurring only once. Regarding the study as a whole: There were HLA-C-restricted CMV-specific TCR beta clonotypes dominating the ex vivo response. The cumulative frequency of public TCR beta families distinguished individuals who carried CMV together with the relevant HLA.

This CDR3 contains 14 residues. CDR1 is SGHKS and CDR2 is YYEKEE in the germline V gene (reference sequence). Trimming took off 0 bases at V and 0 bases at J, with 6 bases between the two ends. The rearrangement joins TRBV5-5 to TRBJ1-2, with D hard to call. The sample consisted of CD8+ T cells from PBMCs. This TCR derives from a human donor in good health (CMV status not recorded). Some clones in this sample may be carry-over from other donors' samples. CDR3 bases: TGTGCCAGCAGCTTGGAGACGTCTAACTATGGCTACACCTTC. Protein sequence: CASSLETSNYGYTF.